The clone carrying this T cell receptor beta chain was seen at least ten times. Antigen: not known. Stated time point: newly diagnosed GD, antithyroid drugs for less than 3 months. From RNA extracted from PBMCs, the TCR library was made. V lost 3 bases, J lost 5 bases, and 7 bases stayed unmatched. Germline lookup yields CDR1 MDHEN and CDR2 SYDVKM. This CDR3 has 15 amino acids. This sample was taken from a study of regulatory T cells in long-lasting Graves disease. Points from the study as a whole: Preferential use of TRBV28, TRBJ1-2 and TRBJ2-5 was seen in persistent disease.

Arm-PCR of CDR3 regions and iRepertoire HTBI primers were the basis on which TCR beta libraries were built. From the multiplex PCR reads, TCRdb called clonotypes with MiXCR, one entry per CDR3 protein. The sample lists a few hundred thousand distinct CDR3 sequences; around 20% were seen once. The starting material was peripheral blood mononuclear cells (PBMCs), obtained at new diagnosis, from a patient treated with antithyroid drugs. This chain links TRBV28 with TRBJ1-5; TRBD1 matches 7 bases. This TCR came from a female donor with Graves disease. CDR3 coding DNA: TGTGCCAGCAGTTTTCGGGGACAGAATTATCAGCCCCAGCATTTT. This encodes CASSFRGQNYQPQHF.